Below, 29 T cell receptor beta chains from the same sample are listed, as sequenced in a study of T cells in localized non-small cell lung cancer. Sequencing used immunoSEQ multiplex PCR; TCRdb keeps in-frame clones, though not all of them. The sample contains 9,000 to 15,000 clones, about 84% of which appear only once. The sequencing here drew on peripheral blood, taken before any cancer treatment. The receptors derive from a male donor older than 55 with stage I lung adenocarcinoma.

V is TRBV7-9 and J is TRBJ1-1; D is undetermined. The CDR3 sequence is 14 residues long. CDR1 and CDR2 from the germline V gene are SEHNR and FQNEAQ (reference sequence). V was shortened by 3 bases and J by 1 base, with 9 bases between the two germline ends. DNA of the CDR3: TGTGCCAGCAGCTTCTTAGAGGCGAACACTGAAGCTTTCTTT. The encoded protein is CASSFLEANTEAFF.

The V and J genes are TRBV6-1 and TRBJ2-3; no definite D call. The CDR3 runs to 13 residues. Trimming stripped 6 bases from V and 3 bases from J, with 10 bases between. The germline V gene encodes CDR1 MNHNS and CDR2 SASEGT. CDR3 sequence: CASRAPPTDTQYF. In nucleotides, the CDR3 is TGTGCCAGCAGGGCCCCCCCTACAGATACGCAGTATTTT.

In DNA form, the CDR3 reads TGTGCCAGCAGCTCGACTAGCGGGGGGGCTGGCGAGCAGTTCTTC. This encodes CASSSTSGGAGEQFF. The rearrangement joins TRBV7-2 to TRBJ2-1; 14 positions match TRBD2. The CDR3 runs to 15 residues. After removal of 4 bases from V and 10 bases from J, the junction contained 6 bases not matched to a gene. CDR1 is SGHTA, CDR2 FQGNSA, per germline.

The chain carries TRBV28 and TRBJ2-7; 7 nucleotides match TRBD1. This CDR3 comprises 13 residues. The germline CDR1 and CDR2 sequences are MDHEN and SYDVKM. V was pared by 4 bases and J by 1 base, with 1 base of the junction left unmatched. CDR3 coding DNA: TGTGCCAGCAGTTGGACAGGTTCCTACGAGCAGTACTTC. This codes for CASSWTGSYEQYF.

The V call is TRBV19, the J call TRBJ2-1; D possibly corresponds to TRBD2 (6 bases). The V end lost 8 bases, the J end lost 7 bases, and 6 bases lay between the germline ends. Germline V CDR1 and CDR2: LNHDA, SQIVND (reference sequence). The CDR3 consists of 10 residues. CDR3 loop: CASGGNEQFF. Here the CDR3 DNA reads TGTGCCAGTGGGGGGAATGAGCAGTTCTTC.

The gene calls are TRBV28 and TRBJ2-2; TRBD1 matches at 8 bases. The CDR3 covers 16 residues. From germline, CDR1 is MDHEN and CDR2 SYDVKM. The J segment lost 4 bases and the V segment lost 6 bases, leaving 10 bases of the junction unmatched. The CDR3: CASSLLDRAFTGELFF. CDR3 sequence (DNA): TGTGCCAGCAGCTTACTGGACAGGGCATTCACCGGGGAGCTGTTTTTT.

This clone was counted between two and nine times. The V call is TRBV4-2, the J call TRBJ1-4; 8 bases map to TRBD1. CDR3 length: 16 amino acids. J lost 8 bases, V lost 0 bases, and 8 bases had no gene match. Germline CDR1 LGHNA, CDR2 YNFKEQ. CDR3 in DNA: TGTGCCAGCAGCCAAGATAATCCGCACAGGGGGGAAAAACTGTTTTTT. Its translation is CASSQDNPHRGEKLFF.

This clone was counted a single time. The chain carries TRBV15 and TRBJ2-3; 9 bases align to TRBD1. The J segment lost 5 bases and the V segment lost 0 bases, leaving 6 bases of the junction unmatched. This CDR3 spans 16 amino acids. Germline V gives CDR1 LNHNV, CDR2 YYDKDF (reference sequence). The CDR3, as DNA: TGTGCCACCAGCAGAGATCGGGGACAGGGCAGAGATACGCAGTATTTT. This gives the protein CATSRDRGQGRDTQYF.

CDR3 nucleotides: TGCGCCAGCAGCTTGGCAGGGGGCGAAAAACTGTTTTTT. It specifies CASSLAGGEKLFF. This chain links TRBV5-1 with TRBJ1-4, with 8 positions matching TRBD1. From germline, CDR1 is SGHRS and CDR2 YFSETQ. Germline trimming cut 0 bases from V and 8 bases from J; bases unmatched to any gene: 0. CDR3 size: 13 residues. The whole variable domain, filled in from reference TRBV5-1 and TRBJ1-4, reads KAGVTQTPRYLIKTRGQQVTLSCSPISGHRSVSWYQQTPGQGLQFLFEYFSETQRNKGNFPGRFSGRQFSNSRSEMNVSTLELGDSALYLCASSLAGGEKLFFGSGTQLSVL.

The rearrangement links TRBV2 to TRBJ2-3; D is possibly TRBD2 (6 bases). The CDR3 extends over 12 amino acids. Germline values: CDR1 SNHLY, CDR2 FYNNEI. V gave up 8 bases and J gave up 6 bases, with 12 bases separating them. CDR3 nucleotides: TGTGCCAGCGGGGGGTCCGGGGATACGCAGTATTTT. Amino acids: CASGGSGDTQYF.

The chain uses TRBV5-1 and TRBJ1-5; 10 nucleotides line up with TRBD1. The CDR3 runs to 15 residues. Losses at the gene ends were 4 bases for V and 5 bases for J; bases not matched to a gene: 6. CDR1 is SGHRS and CDR2 is YFSETQ in the germline V gene. The CDR3 here is CASSMTGGADQPQHF. The CDR3 bases are TGCGCCAGCAGCATGACAGGGGGCGCTGATCAGCCCCAGCATTTT.

This clone is a singleton in its sample. J is TRBJ2-1 and V is TRBV11-3; 12 bases match TRBD2. The CDR3 contains 15 residues. Losses at the gene ends were 3 bases for V and 5 bases for J; bases not matched to a gene: 2. Germline CDR1 is SGHNT and CDR2 is YENEEA. CDR3 in DNA: TGTGCCAGCAGCTTTCTAGCGGGGGGGCACAATGAGCAGTTCTTC. Translating it yields CASSFLAGGHNEQFF.

The DNA for the CDR3 is TGTGCCAGCGCCCGGTTGATGAACACTGAAGCTTTCTTT. The encoded protein is CASARLMNTEAFF. The chain employs TRBV19 and TRBJ1-1, with D hard to call. The CDR3 consists of 13 residues. Germline CDR1 reads LNHDA; CDR2 reads SQIVND (reference sequence). V was trimmed by 9 bases and J by 0 bases, leaving 11 bases between them.

This chain connects TRBV9 to TRBJ2-3; D is uncertain. Germline-derived CDR1 and CDR2 are SGDLS and YYNGEE. V shed 2 bases and J shed 2 bases, with 6 bases lying between them. The CDR3 is 13 amino acids. CDR3 bases: TGTGCCAGCAGCGTCTTGGCCACAGATACGCAGTATTTT. It codes for CASSVLATDTQYF. The whole variable domain, remainder taken from reference TRBV9 and TRBJ2-3, is DSGVTQTPKHLITATGQRVTLRCSPRSGDLSVYWYQQSLDQGLQFLIQYYNGEERAKGNILERFSAQQFPDLHSELNLSSLELGDSALYFCASSVLATDTQYFGPGTRLTVL.

The chain recombines TRBV11-3 with TRBJ1-4; unclear D gene. Per germline, CDR1 SGHNT and CDR2 YENEEA. Trimming removed 5 bases at V and 6 bases at J, with 10 bases between. The CDR3 totals 13 residues. The CDR3 bases are TGTGCCAGCAGCCCCCGAGGAGATGAAAAACTGTTTTTT. Its protein product is CASSPRGDEKLFF.

The sample holds a few counts of this clone. The V and J genes are TRBV7-3 and TRBJ2-7; 11 bases are a match to TRBD2. The length of the CDR3 is 15 residues. Germline assignment: CDR1 SGHTA and CDR2 FQGTGA. J was trimmed by 11 bases and V by 1 base; bases with no gene match: 10. CDR3 region: CASSLRASGGSRKYF. The CDR3 bases are TGTGCCAGCAGCTTAAGGGCTAGCGGGGGGTCTAGGAAGTACTTC.

In this sample, this clone is medium-sized. The chain's CDR3 is CASSLFGRGADSPLHF. The DNA of the CDR3 is TGTGCCAGCAGTTTATTCGGGAGAGGGGCGGATTCACCCCTCCACTTT. The chain joins TRBV28 to TRBJ1-6; tentative D call: TRBD1 (5 bases). The CDR3 is made up of 16 amino acids. Per germline, CDR1 MDHEN and CDR2 SYDVKM. V was clipped by 1 base and J by 8 bases, with 15 bases between them.

The chain recombines TRBV5-4 with TRBJ2-7; D perhaps matches TRBD1 (5 bases). CDR1 SGHNT and CDR2 YYREEE come from the germline V gene (reference sequence). The CDR3 runs to 14 residues. V was clipped by 3 bases and J by 1 base, with 11 bases between them. CDR3 amino acids: CASSSLRVSYEQYF. CDR3 nucleotide sequence: TGTGCCAGCAGCTCCCTCAGGGTTTCCTACGAGCAGTACTTC. Using reference TRBV5-4 and TRBJ2-7 for the parts outside the CDR3, the full variable domain is ETGVTQSPTHLIKTRGQQVTLRCSSQSGHNTVSWYQQALGQGPQFIFQYYREEENGRGNFPPRFSGLQFPNYSSELNVNALELDDSALYLCASSSLRVSYEQYFGPGTRLTVT.

The chain joins TRBV10-3 to TRBJ2-2; D gene unclear. Germline V gives CDR1 ENHRY, CDR2 SYGVKD. V was pared by 4 bases and J by 4 bases, with 4 bases between. The CDR3 runs to 12 residues. The chain's CDR3 is CAISAGTGELFF. In DNA, the CDR3 is TGTGCCATCAGTGCCGGCACCGGGGAGCTGTTTTTT.

The V gene is TRBV18, the J gene TRBJ2-3; a possible D gene is TRBD2 (5 bases). CDR1 KGHSH and CDR2 LQKENI come from the germline V gene. The V and J ends lost 6 bases and 4 bases respectively, with 14 bases between them. CDR3 size: 14 residues. CDR3 region: CASSPLRGSDTQYF. The CDR3 coding sequence is TGTGCCAGCTCGCCCCTACGGGGATCAGATACGCAGTATTTT.

The chain is built from TRBV6-5 and TRBJ2-7; maybe TRBD2 (5 bases). V shed 6 bases and J shed 5 bases, with 14 bases lying between them. Germline V gene data show CDR1 as MNHEY and CDR2 as SVGAGI. The CDR3 contains 13 residues. Here the CDR3 reads CASRLGNWDEQYF. CDR3 nucleotides: TGTGCCAGCAGACTAGGGAACTGGGACGAGCAGTACTTC.

The V gene is TRBV9, the J gene TRBJ1-3, with 7 bases fitting TRBD1. The CDR3 length is 15 residues. With 5 bases clipped from V and 4 bases from J, the junction kept 9 bases outside the gene matches. Germline V gene lookup returns CDR1 SGDLS and CDR2 YYNGEE. CDR3 region: CASSVTGAGGNTIYF. The DNA for the CDR3 is TGTGCCAGCAGTGTCACAGGGGCAGGGGGAAACACCATATATTTT. Combining the CDR3 with reference TRBV9 and TRBJ1-3 gives the whole variable domain DSGVTQTPKHLITATGQRVTLRCSPRSGDLSVYWYQQSLDQGLQFLIQYYNGEERAKGNILERFSAQQFPDLHSELNLSSLELGDSALYFCASSVTGAGGNTIYFGEGSWLTVV.

V gene TRBV9 combines with J gene TRBJ1-1; 7 nucleotides agree with TRBD1. This CDR3 comprises 14 residues. Trimming removed 3 bases from V and 1 base from J; junction bases left unmatched: 3. Germline CDR1 is SGDLS and CDR2 is YYNGEE. CDR3 coding DNA: TGTGCCAGCAGCGCCCGGGACAGGAACACTGAAGCTTTCTTT. Encoded protein: CASSARDRNTEAFF. Together with reference TRBV9 and TRBJ1-1, the CDR3 gives the full variable domain: DSGVTQTPKHLITATGQRVTLRCSPRSGDLSVYWYQQSLDQGLQFLIQYYNGEERAKGNILERFSAQQFPDLHSELNLSSLELGDSALYFCASSARDRNTEAFFGQGTRLTVV.

This clone has just a few counts. The rearrangement links TRBV6-5 to TRBJ2-2; a weak D match, TRBD2 (5 bases). Germline values: CDR1 MNHEY, CDR2 SVGAGI. V was shortened by 2 bases and J by 2 bases, with 9 bases between the two germline ends. This CDR3 is built from 15 residues. The CDR3, as DNA: TGTGCCAGCAGTTACCAACCGGGAAACACCGGGGAGCTGTTTTTT. The encoded protein is CASSYQPGNTGELFF.

The V and J genes are TRBV2 and TRBJ2-1; unclear D gene. The germline gives CDR1 SNHLY, CDR2 FYNNEI. This CDR3 has 13 residues. Trimming cost V 2 bases and J 8 bases, with 10 bases left between them. The CDR3: CASSETGIHEQFF. The CDR3 nucleotides are TGTGCCAGCAGTGAAACTGGGATCCATGAGCAGTTCTTC.

This clone was counted once. The rearrangement joins TRBV27 to TRBJ2-3; TRBD2 is a possible D gene (6 bases). Germline lookup yields CDR1 MNHEY and CDR2 SMNVEV (reference sequence). Trimming took off 3 bases at V and 3 bases at J, with 10 bases between the two ends. There are 14 residues in the CDR3. This chain's CDR3 is CASSLGGSTDTQYF. The DNA of the CDR3 is TGTGCCAGCAGTTTGGGGGGTTCTACAGATACGCAGTATTTT.

The CDR3 loop reads CASSLTGRILYGYTF. The DNA for the CDR3 is TGTGCCAGCAGTTTGACGGGCCGTATTCTCTATGGCTACACCTTC. The rearrangement uses TRBV27 and TRBJ1-2; D not resolved. Trimming took off 3 bases at V and 4 bases at J, with 15 bases between the two ends. The CDR3 extends over 15 amino acids. Per germline, CDR1 MNHEY and CDR2 SMNVEV (reference sequence).

V usage is TRBV7-2 and J usage is TRBJ1-2, with D unresolved. Germline V gene sequence: CDR1 SGHTA, CDR2 FQGNSA. There are 16 residues in the CDR3. V lost 7 bases to trimming and J lost 4 bases, with 22 bases between them. The CDR3 region has the DNA TGTGCCAGCAACACGTTTCCCCCGACCGAAGTCTATGGCTACACCTTC. It translates to CASNTFPPTEVYGYTF. Supplemented by reference TRBV7-2 and TRBJ1-2, the full variable domain reads GAGVSQSPSNKVTEKGKDVELRCDPISGHTALYWYRQSLGQGLEFLIYFQGNSAPDKSGLPSDRFSAERTGGSVSTLTIQRTQQEDSAVYLCASNTFPPTEVYGYTFGSGTRLTVV.

The chain uses TRBV7-3 and TRBJ2-5; 8 bases align to TRBD1. Per the germline V gene, CDR1 is SGHTA and CDR2 is FQGTGA. The length of the CDR3 is 13 residues. After removal of 3 bases from V and 3 bases from J, the junction contained 0 bases not matched to a gene. CDR3 sequence: CASSLDREETQYF. CDR3 bases: TGTGCCAGCAGCTTGGACAGGGAAGAGACCCAGTACTTC.